Each of the 17 T cell receptor beta chains below was sequenced from the same sample in a study of blood T cell repertoires in COVID-19. Profiling relied on immunoSEQ multiplex PCR, and the TCRdb table lists in-frame clones only, not all of them. The table has roughly 250,000 clones, just under 85% seen once. Sample: peripheral blood. The receptors were gathered from a woman aged 60-70 years with active or convalescent COVID-19.

V gene TRBV5-5 combines with J gene TRBJ1-6; D gene ambiguous. CDR1 and CDR2 (germline): SGHKS, YYEKEE (reference sequence). V lost 1 base and J lost 6, with 5 bases in between. The CDR3 has 13 residues. The CDR3, as DNA: TGTGCCAGCAGCTTGAACAGTAATTCACCCCTCCACTTT. Translating gives CASSLNSNSPLHF.

The chain has TRBV3-1 (or the pseudogene TRBV3-2) and TRBJ2-1; 8 positions match TRBD2. This CDR3 has 16 residues. J was trimmed by 3 bases and V by 4 bases; bases with no gene match: 8. Looked up from germline, CDR1 is LGHDT and CDR2 is YNNKEL (reference sequence). The CDR3 protein is CASSLSGGPGYNEQFF. The CDR3 bases are TGTGCCAGCAGCCTGTCGGGGGGGCCCGGCTACAATGAGCAGTTCTTC.

The chain links TRBV5-1 to TRBJ1-1; D might be TRBD1 (5 bases). V dropped 4 bases and J dropped 4 bases, with 14 bases sitting between them. The CDR3 runs to 14 residues. CDR1 and CDR2 (germline): SGHRS, YFSETQ. CDR3 coding DNA: TGCGCCAGCAGCCGGGACGGCGGGGGCACTGAAGCTTTCTTT. Translation gives CASSRDGGGTEAFF.

This clone was seen only once. V usage is TRBV19 and J usage is TRBJ1-5; 7 bases align to TRBD1. This CDR3 is 13 amino acids long. V lost 5 bases to trimming and J lost 6 bases; unmatched junction nucleotides: 4. CDR1 LNHDA and CDR2 SQIVND come from the germline V gene (reference sequence). CDR3: CASSLGTVQPQHF. The CDR3 bases are TGTGCCAGTAGTCTGGGGACAGTTCAGCCCCAGCATTTT.

The rearrangement uses TRBV7-6 and TRBJ2-7; 7 nucleotides agree with TRBD2. CDR3 length: 16 residues. The germline gives CDR1 SGHVS, CDR2 FNYEAQ. Trimming cost V 0 bases and J 2 bases; bases outside gene matches: 7. The CDR3 nucleotides are TGTGCCAGCAGCTTAGCGGTCGGGACTATCCCCTACGAGCAGTACTTC. Residues: CASSLAVGTIPYEQYF.

V gene TRBV19 combines with J gene TRBJ1-3; 9 bases align to TRBD1. The CDR3 extends over 15 amino acids. V trimming: 7 bases; J trimming: 3 bases; junction bases outside the gene matches: 7. Germline V CDR1 and CDR2: LNHDA, SQIVND (reference sequence). The CDR3 is CASTWDRESGNTIYF. CDR3 bases: TGTGCCAGTACCTGGGACAGGGAGAGTGGAAACACCATATATTTT. The variable domain in full, completed from reference TRBV19 and TRBJ1-3, reads DGGITQSPKYLFRKEGQNVTLSCEQNLNHDAMYWYRQDPGQGLRLIYYSQIVNDFQKGDIAEGYSVSREKKESFPLTVTSAQKNPTAFYLCASTWDRESGNTIYFGEGSWLTVV.

The CDR3 DNA sequence: TGTGCCAGCAGTTGGGGGGGGGAGACCCAGTACTTC. Translation gives CASSWGGETQYF. This chain joins TRBV12-3 or TRBV12-4 and TRBJ2-5; 7 positions agree with TRBD2. The V segment lost 4 bases and the J segment 5 bases; nucleotides outside the gene matches: 1. CDR3 length: 12 amino acids.

J is TRBJ2-2 and V is TRBV3-1 (or the pseudogene TRBV3-2); 8 nucleotides agree with TRBD2. CDR1 LGHDT and CDR2 YNNKEL come from the germline V gene (reference sequence). The CDR3 contains 20 residues. V dropped 0 bases and J dropped 0; count of bases not matched to a gene: 12. In nucleotides, the CDR3 is TGTGCCAGCAGCCAAGATTCGGGGGGGGGCGTTCAGGCGAACACCGGGGAGCTGTTTTTT. Residues: CASSQDSGGGVQANTGELFF.

V gene TRBV9 combines with J gene TRBJ1-2; D uncertain. CDR1 is SGDLS, CDR2 YYNGEE, per germline. CDR3 length: 14 amino acids. Trimming took off 0 bases at V and 0 bases at J, with 6 bases between the two ends. The CDR3: CASSVGIANYGYTF. The CDR3 coding sequence is TGTGCCAGCAGCGTAGGTATAGCTAACTATGGCTACACCTTC.

The gene calls are TRBV6-1 and TRBJ1-4; no firm D call. The germline V gene encodes CDR1 MNHNS and CDR2 SASEGT. This CDR3 spans 16 amino acids. V lost 4 bases and J 8 bases, leaving 20 bases between the germline ends. For the CDR3, the DNA is TGTGCCAGCAGTGCCCCCCTAGGTCGCGGGGAGGAAAAACTGTTTTTT. Its protein is CASSAPLGRGEEKLFF.

The V call is TRBV9, the J call TRBJ2-1; D possibly corresponds to TRBD1 (5 bases). This CDR3 spans 15 amino acids. V was shortened by 1 base and J by 8 bases, with 16 bases between the two germline ends. Germline V CDR1 and CDR2: SGDLS, YYNGEE. The CDR3 DNA is TGTGCCAGCAGCGTATGGGGCAAGGGGCTCCATGAGCAGTTCTTC. Translation gives CASSVWGKGLHEQFF.

V and J are TRBV5-6 and TRBJ2-7; maybe TRBD1 (5 bases). Deletions cut 1 base from V and 2 bases from J, with 10 bases between. CDR1 and CDR2 from the germline V gene are SGHDT and YYEEEE. The CDR3 covers 14 residues. The CDR3 bases are TGTGCCAGCAGCTTGATAGGGGCAGCCTACGAGCAGTACTTC. Translation: CASSLIGAAYEQYF.

This clone was seen more than once but under ten times. An end of the junction differs from the germline gene, which may be a read error. The V gene is TRBV10-1, the J gene TRBJ2-7; 7 bases agree with TRBD1. The CDR3 extends over 10 amino acids. Looked up from germline, CDR1 is WNHNN and CDR2 is SYGVQD (reference sequence). The CDR3 DNA sequence: TGCGCCAGCAGGGAAGCCCGACAGGGCTTC. It yields the protein CASREARQGF.

This clone was counted a few times. The V gene is TRBV30, the J gene TRBJ1-2; TRBD1 aligns across 10 bases. The V gene's germline CDR1 is GTSNPN and CDR2 SVGIG (reference sequence). Trimming removed 1 base from V and 8 bases from J; junction bases left unmatched: 4. The CDR3 loop spans 13 amino acids. The CDR3 DNA sequence: TGTGCCTGGAGTGAGACAGGGGGCACCGGCTACACCTTC. Protein: CAWSETGGTGYTF.

The rearrangement links TRBV5-4 to TRBJ2-5, with 9 bases matching TRBD2. The CDR3 loop spans 17 amino acids. V trimming: 5 bases; J trimming: 4 bases; junction bases outside the gene matches: 15. Per the germline V gene, CDR1 is SGHNT and CDR2 is YYREEE (reference sequence). CDR3 DNA sequence: TGTGCCAGCAGGCCCTCGATCGGCGGGAGGGGGCCAGAGACCCAGTACTTC. Protein product: CASRPSIGGRGPETQYF.

The genes are TRBV6-6 and TRBJ2-7; D may be TRBD1 (5 bases). CDR1 and CDR2 from the germline V gene are MNHNY and SVGAGI (reference sequence). This CDR3 spans 13 amino acids. V lost 8 bases, J lost 4 bases, and 15 bases lay in between. CDR3: CASGRALGYEQYV. CDR3 coding DNA: TGTGCCAGCGGCAGGGCCTTAGGGTACGAGCAGTACGTC.

The CDR3 nucleotides read TGTGCCAGCAGTGAGTACCGGACAGGAGACACTGAAGCTTTCTTT. Its protein product is CASSEYRTGDTEAFF. The chain joins TRBV6-1 to TRBJ1-1, with 7 bases matching TRBD1. Germline CDR1 and CDR2: MNHNS and SASEGT. V shed 3 bases, J shed 3 bases, and the junction held 7 bases outside the gene matches. This CDR3 has 15 residues.